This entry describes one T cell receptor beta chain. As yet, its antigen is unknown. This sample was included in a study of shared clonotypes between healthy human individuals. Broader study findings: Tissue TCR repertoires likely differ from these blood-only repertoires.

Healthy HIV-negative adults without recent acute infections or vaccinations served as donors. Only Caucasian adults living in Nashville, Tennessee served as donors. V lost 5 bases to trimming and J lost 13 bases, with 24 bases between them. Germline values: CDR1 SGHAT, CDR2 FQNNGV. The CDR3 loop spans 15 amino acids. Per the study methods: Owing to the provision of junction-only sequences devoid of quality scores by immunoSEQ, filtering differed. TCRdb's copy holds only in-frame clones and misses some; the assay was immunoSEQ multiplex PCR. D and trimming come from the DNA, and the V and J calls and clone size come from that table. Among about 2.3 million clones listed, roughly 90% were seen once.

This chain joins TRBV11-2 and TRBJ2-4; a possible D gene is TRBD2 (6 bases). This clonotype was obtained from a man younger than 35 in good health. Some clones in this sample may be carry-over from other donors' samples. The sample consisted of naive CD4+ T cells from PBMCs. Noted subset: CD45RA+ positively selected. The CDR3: CASSRQLLGGSVQYF. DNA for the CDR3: TGTGCCAGCAGCCGACAACTATTGGGGGGATCGGTACAGTACTTC.